This passage covers 32 T cell receptor beta chains from one sample sequenced in a study of vaccination and CD4 T cells after COVID-19. Sequencing of the DNA from cultured CD4+ T cells was carried out with the Oncomine TCR Beta short-read assay. TCRdb recomputed calls from the PCR reads with MiXCR, one row per CDR3 protein. The sample gives approximately 12,000 distinct CDR3 sequences, around 66% of which show up once; approximately 9% is in the top ten. No antigens are known for them. Treatment given: roughly ten-day PBMC culture with coronavirus spike peptide pools or control peptides (ViraFEST assay). The sample comprised CD4+ T cells from blood, cultured in vitro. Every receptor here comes from a human donor who had recovered from COVID-19.

This chain joins TRBV6-5 and TRBJ1-6; D remains unclear. This CDR3 spans 15 amino acids. Trimming cost V 2 bases and J 8 bases, with 13 bases left between them. Germline CDR1 reads MNHEY; CDR2 reads SVGAGI. The CDR3 DNA follows: TGTGCCAGCAGTTACGAGGGAAATTTAGATTCACCCCTCCACTTT. Its translation is CASSYEGNLDSPLHF.

The J gene is TRBJ2-5, the V gene TRBV15, with a possible D match to TRBD2 (6 bases). Trimming removed 4 bases at V and 2 bases at J, with 14 bases between. There are 15 residues in the CDR3. Germline V CDR1 and CDR2: LNHNV, YYDKDF (reference sequence). The CDR3, as DNA: TGTGCCACCAGCATCCCCCGGGACTCTCAAGAGACCCAGTACTTC. Translating gives CATSIPRDSQETQYF. Together with reference TRBV15 and TRBJ2-5, the CDR3 gives the full variable domain: DAMVIQNPRYQVTQFGKPVTLSCSQTLNHNVMYWYQQKSSQAPKLLFHYYDKDFNNEADTPDNFQSRRPNTSFCFLDIRSPGLGDTAMYLCATSIPRDSQETQYFGPGTRLLVL.

This chain uses TRBV21-1 with TRBJ2-7; the table's D call, TRBD1, has no DNA check behind it. TRBV21-1 constitutes a pseudogene. This CDR3 is built from 13 residues. Written as DNA, the CDR3 is TGTGCCAGCAGTTACAGGAGGGGGGCCGAGCAGTACTTC. Translation gives CASSYRRGAEQYF.

The chain carries TRBV28 and TRBJ2-7; the D gene is possibly TRBD2 (5 bases). CDR1 and CDR2 (germline): MDHEN, SYDVKM. The CDR3 has 11 residues. V lost 5 bases and J lost 7, with 9 bases in between. CDR3 sequence: CASSTSWEQYF. As DNA, the CDR3 is TGTGCCAGCAGTACTAGTTGGGAGCAGTACTTC.

This clonotype was detected only once. The chain employs TRBV2 and TRBJ2-3; 12 bases align to TRBD2. V lost 6 bases and J lost 1; bases outside the gene matches: 2. This CDR3 has 15 residues. The germline gives CDR1 SNHLY, CDR2 FYNNEI. DNA of the CDR3: TGTGCCAGCAGACGGACTAGCGGGGGCACAGATACGCAGTATTTT. Its protein is CASRRTSGGTDTQYF.

This sequence joins TRBV5-4 and TRBJ2-2, with 10 bases lining up with TRBD2. Germline V CDR1 and CDR2: SGHNT, YYREEE (reference sequence). V was clipped by 4 bases and J by 0 bases; unmatched bases: 6. The CDR3 sequence is 17 residues long. As DNA, the CDR3 is TGTGCCAGCAGCCAGGGGACTAGCGAAACGAACACCGGGGAGCTGTTTTTT. Residues: CASSQGTSETNTGELFF.

V gene TRBV30 combines with J gene TRBJ2-5; TRBD2 might be the D (6 bases). Trimming removed 0 bases from V and 10 bases from J, with 15 bases in between. The CDR3 covers 13 residues. Germline V CDR1 and CDR2: GTSNPN, SVGIG (reference sequence). The CDR3 region has the DNA TGTGCCTGGAGTGTACGGCCGGAGGGAATCCAGTACTTC. Protein sequence: CAWSVRPEGIQYF.

Comment on this clonotype: The germline gene is not matched at one end of the junction; a read error may be the cause. This chain connects TRBV7-9 to TRBJ1-6, with D possibly TRBD1 on 5 matching bases. Germline-derived CDR1 and CDR2 are SEHNR and FQNEAQ (reference sequence). The CDR3 is made up of 14 amino acids. For the CDR3, the DNA is TGTGCCAGCAGCACCGACAGCCATAATTCGCCCCTCCACTTT. It specifies CASSTDSHNSPLHF.

The chain uses TRBV10-3 and TRBJ1-1; 10 bases match TRBD1. J lost 7 bases, V lost 4 bases, and 3 bases had no gene match. This CDR3 spans 13 amino acids. Germline CDR1 and CDR2: ENHRY and SYGVKD. The CDR3 nucleotides are TGTGCCATCAGTGGGACAGGGGGGGGTGAAGCTTTCTTT. It specifies CAISGTGGGEAFF.

J is TRBJ2-1 and V is TRBV7-9, with TRBD2 identical over 15 bases. The CDR3 totals 17 residues. CDR1 and CDR2 from the germline V gene are SEHNR and FQNEAQ (reference sequence). J lost 6 bases, V lost 6 bases, and 9 bases had no gene match. The CDR3 reads CASSSRGLAGGGNEQFF. The CDR3 DNA is TGTGCCAGCAGTTCCCGGGGACTAGCGGGGGGTGGCAATGAGCAGTTCTTC.

This clonotype turned up a few times. The chain carries TRBV5-4 and TRBJ1-6; D is unresolved. This CDR3 contains 14 residues. V was cut by 4 bases and J by 5 bases, with 10 bases left in between. Germline V CDR1 and CDR2: SGHNT, YYREEE (reference sequence). The CDR3 sequence: CASSQSRDNSPLHF. The CDR3 nucleotides read TGTGCCAGCAGCCAATCAAGGGATAATTCACCCCTCCACTTT.

This clonotype occurred once. V is TRBV19 and J is TRBJ2-2; no definite D call. This CDR3 is 12 amino acids long. V was clipped by 4 bases and J by 7 bases, with 7 bases between them. The V gene's germline CDR1 is LNHDA and CDR2 SQIVND (reference sequence). For the CDR3, the DNA is TGTGCCAGTAGTACGGCTAGCGGGGAGCTGTTTTTT. It translates to CASSTASGELFF.

The rearrangement links TRBV25-1 to TRBJ2-2, with 7 bases lining up with TRBD2. The CDR3 is 12 residues long. The V and J ends lost 11 bases and 5 bases, in that order; junction bases with no gene match: 5. Germline CDR1 and CDR2: MGHDK and SYGVNS. Written as DNA, the CDR3 is TGTGCCGGGGGGGACGGGACCGGGGAGCTGTTTTTT. Encoded protein: CAGGDGTGELFF.

This chain connects TRBV5-1 to TRBJ1-6; tentatively, D is TRBD1 (5 bases). Germline V gene sequence: CDR1 SGHRS, CDR2 YFSETQ. Trimming took 4 bases from V and 6 from J, leaving 14 bases between them. The CDR3 consists of 15 residues. The CDR3 nucleotides are TGCGCCAGCAGCGAGTACACAGGCAGTAATTCACCCCTCCACTTT. Translated, it gives CASSEYTGSNSPLHF.

The chain joins TRBV11-3 to TRBJ2-3, with D perhaps TRBD2 (7 bases). This CDR3 spans 17 amino acids. Germline loops: CDR1 SGHNT, CDR2 YENEEA. Deletions cut 1 base from V and 3 bases from J, with 17 bases between. The CDR3 loop reads CASSLVRGGASTDTQYF. DNA of the CDR3: TGTGCCAGCAGCTTAGTTAGGGGGGGTGCCTCGACAGATACGCAGTATTTT.

This clonotype was seen a handful of times. The V call is TRBV7-8, the J call TRBJ2-4; D call uncertain. CDR1 is SGHVS, CDR2 FQNEAQ, per germline. V lost 3 bases to trimming and J lost 1 base, with 4 bases between them. This CDR3 comprises 13 residues. CDR3 region: CASSFRAKNIQYF. CDR3 bases: TGTGCCAGCAGCTTTCGGGCCAAAAACATTCAGTACTTC.

The chain has TRBV20-1 and TRBJ2-2, with D maybe TRBD2 (5 bases). The length of the CDR3 is 13 residues. The germline CDR1 and CDR2 sequences are DFQATT and SNEGSKA (reference sequence). Trimming left V 3 bases short and J 4 bases short, with 9 bases between. The CDR3 region is CSARHSATGELFF. The CDR3 DNA sequence: TGCAGTGCTAGGCATAGCGCCACCGGGGAGCTGTTTTTT.

The chain joins TRBV7-2 to TRBJ1-2; D gene unclear. Trimming removed 5 bases from V and 4 bases from J, with 17 bases in between. Germline lookup yields CDR1 SGHTA and CDR2 FQGNSA. The CDR3 contains 15 residues. For the CDR3, the DNA is TGTGCCAGCAGCCCCCCGGCTGGGTTAGGCTATGGCTACACCTTC. It encodes CASSPPAGLGYGYTF.

This clonotype was observed a single time. The V gene is TRBV6-1, the J gene TRBJ1-3; a possible D gene is TRBD1 (5 bases). Trimming left V 5 bases short and J 0 bases short, with 17 bases between. CDR3 size: 17 residues. In germline, CDR1 is MNHNS, CDR2 SASEGT. The chain's CDR3 is CASSLQGGVASGNTIYF. DNA of the CDR3: TGTGCCAGCAGTCTCCAGGGCGGGGTAGCCTCTGGAAACACCATATATTTT.

The chain carries TRBV11-2 and TRBJ2-3, with 10 bases identical to TRBD1. V shed 5 bases and J 5 bases; nucleotides not matched to a gene: 10. CDR1 and CDR2 (germline): SGHAT, FQNNGV. This CDR3 has 16 residues. CDR3 sequence reads: CASSRGQGIRLDTQYF. CDR3 DNA sequence: TGTGCCAGCAGCCGGGGACAGGGGATACGGTTAGATACGCAGTATTTT.

This sequence joins TRBV7-9 and TRBJ1-1; TRBD1 aligns across 7 bases. This CDR3 comprises 12 residues. Unmatched junction bases numbered 5, after V lost 3 bases and J lost 10 bases. The germline V gene has CDR1 SEHNR and CDR2 FQNEAQ (reference sequence). Here the CDR3 DNA reads TGTGCCAGCAGCTTCACAGGGGTGAGAGCTTTCTTT. Residues: CASSFTGVRAFF.

The chain couples TRBV5-4 to TRBJ1-5; 7 bases fit TRBD1. The CDR3 consists of 15 residues. After removal of 0 bases from V and 4 bases from J, the junction contained 4 bases not matched to a gene. Germline CDR1 is SGHNT and CDR2 is YYREEE (reference sequence). The CDR3 DNA sequence: TGTGCCAGCAGCTTGGACGGGACAGCAAATCAGCCCCAGCATTTT. This gives the protein CASSLDGTANQPQHF.

The chain combines TRBV28 with TRBJ2-1; the match to TRBD2 covers 9 bases. The CDR3 loop spans 15 amino acids. Germline V gene sequence: CDR1 MDHEN, CDR2 SYDVKM. Trimming removed 6 bases from V and 4 bases from J; junction bases left unmatched: 7. The CDR3 loop reads CASSKREEIYNEQFF. Here the CDR3 DNA reads TGTGCCAGCAGCAAGCGGGAGGAAATATACAATGAGCAGTTCTTC.

The chain recombines TRBV2 with TRBJ2-3; D not resolved. The CDR3 spans 13 residues. Trimming removed 5 bases at V and 0 bases at J, with 6 bases between. Germline assignment: CDR1 SNHLY and CDR2 FYNNEI. Here the CDR3 reads CASSRASTDTQYF. The CDR3 bases are TGTGCCAGCAGTAGGGCCAGCACAGATACGCAGTATTTT.

For the CDR3, the DNA is TGTGCCAGCAGTTACTCGAGGGGAATGCAGCCCCAGCATTTT. Translating it yields CASSYSRGMQPQHF. The genes are TRBV6-5 and TRBJ1-5, with D possibly matching TRBD1 (5 bases). V was cut by 0 bases and J by 7 bases, with 10 bases left in between. Germline V lookup: CDR1 MNHEY, CDR2 SVGAGI. The CDR3 runs 14 residues.

This clonotype was detected only a few times. V usage is TRBV11-2 and J usage is TRBJ2-2, with 10 bases identical to TRBD1. The CDR3 is 15 amino acids. The junction had 3 bases not matched to a gene; V was cut back by 5 bases and J by 3 bases. Germline V gene sequence: CDR1 SGHAT, CDR2 FQNNGV. DNA of the CDR3: TGTGCCAGCAGCCTAGGACAGGGGGACACCGGGGAGCTGTTTTTT. Its translation: CASSLGQGDTGELFF. The whole variable domain, filled in from reference TRBV11-2 and TRBJ2-2, reads EAGVAQSPRYKIIEKRQSVAFWCNPISGHATLYWYQQILGQGPKLLIQFQNNGVVDDSQLPKDRFSAERLKGVDSTLKIQPAKLEDSAVYLCASSLGQGDTGELFFGEGSRLTVL.

This clonotype was counted between two and nine times. The chain carries TRBV6-5 and TRBJ1-6; tentatively, D is TRBD1 (5 bases). The germline CDR1 and CDR2 sequences are MNHEY and SVGAGI. Trimming took 0 bases from V and 7 from J, leaving 13 bases between them. The CDR3 sequence is 16 residues long. The CDR3 loop is CASSYSFREGNSPLHF. Here the CDR3 DNA reads TGTGCCAGCAGTTACTCGTTCAGGGAGGGAAATTCACCCCTCCACTTT.

This clonotype was observed a handful of times. The chain has TRBV6-5 and TRBJ1-2, with a tentative D call TRBD1 (5 bases). The V and J ends lost 1 base and 0 bases respectively, with 6 bases between them. This CDR3 is 14 amino acids long. Germline values: CDR1 MNHEY, CDR2 SVGAGI. CDR3 sequence: CASSYLGANYGYTF. DNA of the CDR3: TGTGCCAGCAGTTACTTGGGGGCTAACTATGGCTACACCTTC.

This clonotype has more than one count but fewer than ten. The chain has TRBV27 and TRBJ2-2; D not certain. Trimming shortened V by 6 bases and J by 5 bases, and 13 bases separated the two germline ends. The CDR3 runs 14 residues. The germline CDR1 and CDR2 sequences are MNHEY and SMNVEV (reference sequence). Here the CDR3 DNA reads TGTGCCAGCAGGTTAAGTACTGGTACCGGGGAGCTGTTTTTT. It is translated as CASRLSTGTGELFF.

This chain uses TRBV5-1 with TRBJ2-3; weak D call: TRBD1 (5 bases). V lost 4 bases and J 2 bases, leaving 17 bases between the germline ends. The V gene's germline CDR1 is SGHRS and CDR2 YFSETQ. This CDR3 spans 16 amino acids. The CDR3 DNA is TGCGCCAGCAGCCCCGGAGTAGGACAAGACACAGATACGCAGTATTTT. Protein sequence: CASSPGVGQDTDTQYF. The complete variable domain, with remaining parts taken from reference TRBV5-1 and TRBJ2-3, reads KAGVTQTPRYLIKTRGQQVTLSCSPISGHRSVSWYQQTPGQGLQFLFEYFSETQRNKGNFPGRFSGRQFSNSRSEMNVSTLELGDSALYLCASSPGVGQDTDTQYFGPGTRLTVL.

The chain employs TRBV28 and TRBJ2-1; weak D call: TRBD1 (6 bases). The V and J ends lost 8 bases and 5 bases respectively, with 7 bases between them. This CDR3 has 11 residues. Germline CDR1 and CDR2: MDHEN and SYDVKM. CDR3 nucleotide sequence: TGTGCCAGCCGGGACAACAATGAGCAGTTCTTC. Translated: CASRDNNEQFF.

This clonotype has a single count. The chain is built from TRBV5-1 and TRBJ2-5; D possibly corresponds to TRBD2 (6 bases). The CDR3 is 14 amino acids. Between the trimmed V and J ends, which lost 4 bases and 4 bases, there was a span of 14 bases. Germline V gene lookup returns CDR1 SGHRS and CDR2 YFSETQ. CDR3 sequence (DNA): TGCGCCAGCAGCGAGACTAGGGCTCGAGAGACCCAGTACTTC. Translated: CASSETRARETQYF.